This T cell receptor beta chain was obtained from a study of blood T cell repertoires in COVID-19. Study-wide background: Nucleic acid was either cDNA or gDNA, and it came from T cells, B-cell-depleted T cells, or PBMCs.

From germline, CDR1 is MDHEN and CDR2 SYDVKM. J gave up 0 bases and V 6 bases, and 9 bases lay outside the gene matches. CDR3 size: 16 residues. The repertoire was sequenced with immunoSEQ multiplex PCR; TCRdb's copy has only in-frame clones and lacks some. The sample records 150,000 to 200,000 clones, 87% being singletons. The receptor comes from a human donor in a cohort sampled during active COVID-19. Input material: peripheral blood. The chain is built from TRBV28 and TRBJ2-7; TRBD1 agrees at 9 bases. The CDR3 reads CASRPPGQGHSYEQYF. The CDR3 DNA follows: TGTGCCAGCAGGCCGCCGGGACAGGGCCACTCCTACGAGCAGTACTTC. The full variable domain, rest sourced from reference TRBV28 and TRBJ2-7, is DVKVTQSSRYLVKRTGEKVFLECVQDMDHENMFWYRQDPGLGLRLIYFSYDVKMKEKGDIPEGYSVSREKKERFSLILESASTNQTSMYLCASRPPGQGHSYEQYFGPGTRLTVT.